This T cell receptor (beta chain) was found in a study of long-term antiretroviral therapy in people with HIV (dated by TCRdb to between 2022 and 2023). As for the study more broadly: The earliest samples were collected roughly a decade before the 2015 WHO recommendation for immediate ART, at a time when ART was usually postponed until CD4 counts fell. A retrospective serial study tested whether changes in peripheral blood TRB repertoire composition and diversity were associated with ART initiation and durable HIV suppression. The cohort contributed about 190 cryopreserved PBMC samples from 30 adults with confirmed HIV infection, collected serially over a mean of around 6 years (range 1-12). No cross-contamination during QIAcube processing was shown when test extractions of a monoclonal T-cell line were performed alongside around 30 polyclonal samples. Among the 30 to 35 participants with HIV, more than ten were female. The investigation overall reported the following: At every time point, the repertoire was dominated by expanded TRB clones first identified before ART initiation, although this dominance fluctuated and, in many PLHIV, declined after ART. Unsorted PBMC were profiled instead of sorted CD4+ and CD8+ T cells because pre-ART samples had limited cell numbers. A significant increase in TRB diversity was found to be associated with ART initiation, although TRB diversity was observed to remain significantly below that of transplant donor controls even after long-term ART. Inferences about post-ART repertoire changes were limited because no data were available on ART adherence, viral resistance or therapy changes. Samples dated from the mid-2000s to the late 2010s, and the ART regimens used may be less effective than current ones. CDR3 length ranges in HIV repertoires were narrower than in controls, and network structure suggested an antigen-experienced repertoire with only a slight naive shift after ART. Because PBMC availability was limited, only the TCR beta chain was sequenced, with no alpha chain pairing.

A note on this clone: The specificity of this receptor is unknown. It has no much larger one-base neighbor in the sample; base qualities were not kept.

At the junction V is shortened by 0 bases and J by 6 bases, with 6 bases in between. Reading the germline V gene gives CDR1 SGHDN and CDR2 FVKESK. From cysteine to phenylalanine, the CDR3 is 12 amino acids long. The sequence is cut down to CDR3 DNA, 36 bases in frame from base 1. Participants were included only if at least one PBMC sample before ART initiation and at least two post-ART samples were available. All participants with HIV were treated in the United States of America. Before DNA extraction, cryopreserved samples of roughly 0.9-11 million PBMC were thawed and then washed. At the time of the earliest PBMC sample for each participant with HIV, ages ranged from 23 to 54 years. Per participant, PBMC samples came from 1-4 timepoints prior to ART initiation and 2-8 timepoints following ART initiation, for a median of 7 samples. Serial HIV viral load, CD4+ T-cell count, ART history and demographic data were obtained for every participant. Genomic DNA was extracted from unsorted PBMC with a Qiagen kit on a QIAcube, processed in batches of 12 samples.

The immunoSEQ hsTCRB v3.0 assay was used at survey level resolution to sequence the TRB variable region. The targeted TRB sequencing depth was about 40,000-50,000 T-cell genomes per sample. TRB libraries were pooled and sequenced on an Illumina MiSeq using a v3 150-cycle kit. The study's processing was this. Repertoire analysis was performed in R inside a reproducible Nextflow workflow that covered QC, data transformation and analysis. LymphoSeq2, an R package for AIRR-Seq data exploration, was used to implement custom analyses. After excluding a handful of samples that yielded fewer than 5000 total TRB sequences, 150 to 200 HIV repertoires remained for analysis. Among the approximately 180 retained HIV repertoires, 55 to 60 were collected before ART initiation and over 120 were collected after ART initiation. Repertoires were downsampled to 5000 TRB nucleotide sequences, and summary statistics were averaged over 100 downsampling iterations. The analysis kept only TRB sequences whose CDR3 regions were at least seven amino acids long. Diversity was assessed using a clonality score derived from Shannon entropy and using the Gini coefficient. In repertoire networks, the top 5000 CDR3 amino acid sequences were linked whenever an edit distance of one separated two sequences. For TRB CDR3 amino acid sequences, GLIPH2 was used to predict antigen specificity groups and MHC restriction. Known CMV, EBV, HIV or tissue antigen associations were flagged by matching CDR3 amino acid sequences against VDJdb and McPAS-TCR. Pre-ART, post-ART and control groups were compared with Wilcoxon signed-rank tests and Holm-Bonferroni correction. TCRdb obtained this table from immuneACCESS and retained in-frame rearrangements with V and J assigned. These tables miss some clones; where compared with another copy, unresolved V genes account for less than half of the shortfall, and the remainder is unexplained. The DNA was the basis for D and trimming; V, J and clone size are from that table. Counted in this sample were 15,000 to 20,000 clones; approximately 78% of them appeared once. About 8.2% of the sample lies in the top ten.

The V and J segments used are TRBV14 and TRBJ2-7, with the D gene call left open. Sequencing was performed on unsorted PBMCs, taken 0.3 years after starting antiretroviral therapy. The TCR originated in a man aged 18-30 years with HIV. In nucleotide form, the sequence is TGTGCCAGCAGCCAAGATTGGCCCGAGCAGTACTTC. This sequence encodes CASSQDWPEQYF. The CDR3, completed at both ends by the reference TRBV14 and TRBJ2-7 genes, gives the full variable domain EAGVTQFPSHSVIEKGQTVTLRCDPISGHDNLYWYRRVMGKEIKFLLHFVKESKQDESGMPNNRFLAERTGGTYSTLKVQPAELEDSGVYFCASSQDWPEQYFGPGTRLTVT.